The T cell receptor (beta chain) under discussion was sequenced for a study of identical twins. General study points: Beta clonotypes that were abundant in cord blood contained fewer insertions, a pattern absent from memory repertoires.

TCRdb used MiXCR to reprocess the 5' RACE reads, holding one entry per CDR3 protein. The sample lists about 720,000 distinct CDR3 sequences; 8.6% were seen once. Concerning this clonotype: What it binds is not known.

The CDR3 extends over 15 amino acids. Germline V CDR1 and CDR2: SGHRS, YFSETQ. The V end lost 0 bases, the J end lost 2 bases, and 11 bases lay between the germline ends. The data were also submitted as part of a second study, on yellow fever vaccine responses in identical twins.

The sequencing sample was made of PBMCs. The chain combines TRBV5-1 with TRBJ1-1; maybe TRBD1 (5 bases). The receptor comes from a woman between 18 and 29 years old in good health. The CDR3 loop reads CASSLDRPINTEAFF. The CDR3 bases are TGCGCCAGCAGCTTGGACAGGCCGATAAACACTGAAGCTTTCTTT.